This paragraph reports one T cell receptor beta chain. What it recognizes is unknown. These data belong to a study of beta chain features in type 1 diabetes. Across the study: All samples combined gave about 100 million sorted cells for examination. Points from the study as a whole: Among type 1 diabetes patients, VDJ junctions had fewer insertions and more deletions. TCRB CDR3 length was moderately but significantly reduced in all four CD4+ subsets of Type 1 diabetes patients.

TCRB transcripts that were expressed got sequenced, as all of the isolated RNA had been reverse transcribed. Assay: immunoSEQ multiplex PCR; the TCRdb copy retains only in-frame clones and omits some. The repertoire holds 150,000 to 180,000 clones, with about 9.4% as singletons. V was trimmed by 2 bases and J by 0 bases, leaving 8 bases between them. CDR3 size: 15 residues. CDR1 is MNHEY and CDR2 is SMNVEV in the germline V gene (reference sequence). The source is a young man with type 1 diabetes. Input material: central memory CD4+ T cells from blood. The gene calls are TRBV27 and TRBJ1-3, with a possible D match to TRBD1 (5 bases). The DNA for the CDR3 is TGTGCCAGCAGTTTAGACAGCAACTCTGGAAACACCATATATTTT. Translating gives CASSLDSNSGNTIYF.